These T cell receptor beta chains were read from a single sample in a study of T cell responses to AZD1222 COVID-19 vaccine. Using immunoSEQ multiplex PCR, the repertoire was profiled, and TCRdb retains in-frame clones only, with some absent. Of around 120,000 clones in the sample, about 94% were seen once. Specimen: peripheral blood, collected on day 0 of AZD1222 vaccination. The receptors shown here come from an adult in good health. Each CDR3 is given with its conserved first and last residue. The order of the fields is V gene, J gene, CDR3 protein.

TRBV7-8,TRBJ1-1,CASTQIGQGGTEAFF
TRBV7-3,TRBJ2-1,CASSLAADSEQFF
TRBV30,TRBJ1-4,CTWSKGVTNEKLFF
TRBV28,TRBJ2-3,CASSSIIRQGESTDTQYF
TRBV24-1,TRBJ2-3,CATSGHSTDTQYF
TRBV28,TRBJ2-7,CASSSPGTGVVVGF
TRBV6-2/TRBV6-3,TRBJ2-2,CASSLAGTYTGELFF
TRBV11-1,TRBJ1-2,CASSRDREGGYTF
TRBV4-1,TRBJ2-7,CASSQDLVFSSYEQYF
TRBV30,TRBJ2-1,CAWSYTASGRSGEQFF
TRBV24-1,TRBJ1-2,CATSDSRTGSIDGYTF
TRBV18,TRBJ1-1,CASSSQSTEAFF
TRBV5-6,TRBJ1-1,CASSLDRGFGAFF
TRBV7-2,TRBJ1-3,CASSGLGGNTIYF
TRBV6-1,TRBJ2-5,CASSEFWGIQETQYF
TRBV30,TRBJ2-7,CAWGTYEQYF
TRBV11-2,TRBJ1-5,CASSLEGFNQPQHF
TRBV6-6,TRBJ1-2,CASRDSGGGYTF
TRBV4-1,TRBJ2-6,CASSQTMAENSGANVLTF
TRBV6-4,TRBJ2-1,CASSDSSGSYNEQFF
TRBV28,TRBJ2-3,CASSPRGAGVKDTQYF
TRBV12-3/TRBV12-4,TRBJ1-1,CASSFGDTEAFF
TRBV6-8,TRBJ2-7,CASSYSSGGYEQYF
TRBV11-3,TRBJ1-1,CASAQGGPLNTEAFF
TRBV5-5,TRBJ2-7,CASSFRESYEQYF
TRBV19,TRBJ2-1,CASTSLGAYNEQFF
TRBV10-1,TRBJ1-4,CASSEWIGKIGEKLFF
TRBV19,TRBJ1-5,CASVRALAEQPQHF
TRBV5-1,TRBJ2-2,CASSFTGSGAGELFF
TRBV6-1,TRBJ1-2,CASSEQGVYGYTF
TRBV27,TRBJ2-2,CASSRGVGELFF
TRBV27,TRBJ1-1,CASSSAPGAGNTEAFF
TRBV7-2,TRBJ1-2,CASSPNTGSHYGYTF
TRBV12-3/TRBV12-4,TRBJ1-3,CASRGGVANTIYF
TRBV18,TRBJ1-1,CASSPPRGTGPNTEAFF
TRBV27,TRBJ2-2,CASSFPGLAGGSGTGELFF
TRBV19,TRBJ2-1,CASSPRGGLETYNEQFF
TRBV7-9,TRBJ2-2,CASSSGPRGTGELFF
TRBV9,TRBJ1-1,CASSVGPGLNTEAFF
TRBV29-1,TRBJ1-2,CSVDPGSLNYGYTF
TRBV28,TRBJ1-5,CASSWRGLNQPQHF
TRBV7-9,TRBJ1-1,CASSDKGIGPMNTEAFF
TRBV7-2,TRBJ2-7,CASSLDTRGLYEQYF
TRBV27,TRBJ1-6,CASSFLSVGLTLHF
TRBV19,TRBJ1-2,CASWGTAAAWGYTF
TRBV4-1,TRBJ1-2,CASSRALGDRASGYTF
TRBV6-2/TRBV6-3,TRBJ1-1,CASSYWGGGTEAFF
TRBV7-9,TRBJ1-5,CASSFGGNSNQPQHF
TRBV29-1,TRBJ2-1,CSVARGTGGMNEQFF
TRBV6-5,TRBJ1-1,CASSFVVNTEAFF
TRBV2,TRBJ1-3,CASSVRPPISGNTIYF
TRBV2,TRBJ2-3,CASAGTSTDTQYF
TRBV4-3,TRBJ1-4,CASSQEIRTYEKLFF
TRBV18,TRBJ2-1,CASSPLGLTSQSSYNEQFF
TRBV7-2,TRBJ1-1,CASSLTGRANEAFF
TRBV7-2,TRBJ1-4,CASSHKGGTNEKLFF
TRBV9,TRBJ2-1,CASSVGVYNEQFF
TRBV7-7,TRBJ1-1,CASSSNENTEAFF
TRBV7-8,TRBJ1-2,CASSSRTGGVGVGYTF
TRBV7-8,TRBJ2-5,CASSPYWTGKHF